Described below is a single TCR beta chain sequence and its context. Its antigen target is currently unknown. One base away there is no much larger clone; base qualities are not given. This sample is drawn from a study of CD4 T cell repertoires in COVID-19 (dated by TCRdb to the early 2020s). Study-wide context: To analyze cross-reactivity, the CFSE-low cells were expanded with IL-2 for under eleven days and then labeled again and restimulated with spike proteins from other coronaviruses. In three recovered individuals, the researchers analyzed the TCR Vbeta repertoire of SARS-CoV-2-reactive T cells at the subset level. In COVID-19-recovered individuals, the study described naturally processed CD4+ T cell responses to SARS-CoV-2 spike and nucleoprotein and used TCR Vbeta sequencing to evaluate clonal composition. Study-level results and caveats: Between roughly 6 and 26% of SARS-CoV-2 clonotypes were also detected in SARS-CoV and/or HKU1 spike-stimulated secondary cultures, consistent with cross-reactivity. Two or all three memory subsets shared several of the most expanded SARS-CoV-2-reactive clonotypes, which suggests intraclonal diversification.

Read against the paper, the sample's time point label means: sample from a COVID-19-recovered individual after infection. Donors were patients who had recovered from mild-to-severe COVID-19. Memory T cell samples that were not cultured were sequenced immediately after ex vivo isolation. From peripheral blood mononuclear cells, the researchers isolated CD4+ total memory, central memory, effector memory and circulating T follicular helper cells. Library preparation used the immunoSEQ multiplex PCR assay. As for the original processing: The Chao-Jaccard similarity index and counts of shared clonotypes were used to quantify repertoire overlap between subsets. TCRdb mirrors the immuneACCESS table, restricted to in-frame sequences. Some clones are absent from its copies; in checked studies, under half trace to an unresolved V gene, and the reason for the others is unknown. V, J and clone size derive from that table, while D and trimming were established from the DNA sequence. Present in this sample are over 75,000 clones, about four fifths of which were seen just once. The ten largest clonotypes hold 0.5% to 0.6% of the sample.

Reading the germline V gene gives CDR1 SQVTM and CDR2 ANQGSEA. The CDR3 spans 12 residues, from the cysteine through the phenylalanine. Left in the record is the CDR3 DNA by itself, 36 bases read in frame from the first base. Clipping removes 7 bases from V and 2 bases from J, with 3 as the unmatched junction base count. The clonotype was recovered from a human donor who had COVID-19. The sequencing used CD4+ T cells from peripheral blood, collected after recovery from COVID-19. The chain couples TRBV29-1 to TRBJ2-5; a stretch of 8 junction bases matches TRBD1. The CDR3 loop reads CSAGQGQETQYF. The nucleotide sequence is given as TGCAGCGCAGGACAGGGACAAGAGACCCAGTACTTC.